Given below is one T cell receptor (beta chain) in context. The CDR3 is made up of 11 amino acids. Trimming left V 3 bases short and J 9 bases short, with 11 bases between. Germline V gene sequence: CDR1 SQVTM, CDR2 ANQGSEA. This record belongs to a study of blood T cell repertoires in COVID-19. About the study: Researchers got acute and convalescent COVID-19 samples from the United States, Italy and Spain. Sample material is recorded as cDNA or gDNA derived from T cells, B-cell-depleted T cells, or PBMCs.

Profiled with immunoSEQ multiplex PCR; TCRdb holds only in-frame clones, not every one. The sample yields about 140,000 clones, 87% seen once. This chain joins TRBV29-1 and TRBJ1-2; possible D gene TRBD1, 6 bases. The sample taken for sequencing was peripheral blood. This clonotype was sampled from a human donor in a cohort sampled during active COVID-19. CDR3 nucleotides: TGCAGCGTTGAGGCAGGGGAGAGCTACACCTTC. It codes for CSVEAGESYTF.